This T cell receptor (beta chain) was obtained from a study of shared clonotypes between healthy human individuals. Study in general: A couple of women and a few men aged 18 to 49 made up the donors. General observations from the study: Clonotype sharing among donors, it was expected, would be affected by sequencing depth.

The donors were all Caucasian adults (living in Nashville, Tennessee). CD4+ cell separation produced CD45RA+ naive and CD45RA-negative memory subsets. CDR3 length equals 14 residues. Germline V CDR1 and CDR2: SGHRS, YFSETQ. The V end lost 3 bases, the J end lost 0 bases, and 8 bases lay between the germline ends. TCRdb keeps only in-frame clones here, not all; method: immunoSEQ multiplex PCR. This sample carries some 2,500,000 clones, less than 95% of them seen once, and the ten largest clones take 0.3% to 0.4%. Turning to this clone: No antigen is known for it. At the DNA level, this CDR3 is encoded by other sequences in the same sample as well.

The gene calls are TRBV5-1 and TRBJ2-3, with D perhaps TRBD2 (5 bases). The source is a young man in good health. Some clones in this sample may be carry-over from other donors' samples. Sequenced sample: naive CD4+ T cells from PBMCs. Noted subset: CD45RA+ positively selected. CDR3 loop: CASSSSGSTDTQYF. CDR3 nucleotide sequence: TGCGCCAGCAGCTCGAGCGGCAGCACAGATACGCAGTATTTT.